The next 2 T cell receptor beta chains were all read from a single sample in a study of blood T cell repertoires in COVID-19 (dated by TCRdb to about 2020). The library came from the immunoSEQ multiplex PCR assay. TCRdb re-hosts the immuneACCESS table, in-frame sequences only. Its copies lack some clones; in the studies checked, an unresolved V gene accounts for under half of them, and the cause for the rest is not known. The sample table records roughly 330,000 clones; about 87% of these occur just once. The ten biggest clones cover more than 7.5% of the sample. Material for sequencing was peripheral blood. These receptor sequences come from a man aged 25 to 40 with COVID-19, enrolled during active disease.

The V call is TRBV5-5, the J call TRBJ1-1; possibly TRBD1 for D (6 bases). There are 14 residues in the CDR3. Trimming removed 3 bases at V and 4 bases at J, with 13 bases between. Germline V gene sequence: CDR1 SGHKS, CDR2 YYEKEE (reference sequence). CDR3 DNA sequence: TGTGCCAGCAGCTCTTTAAGGGGGACCACTGAAGCTTTCTTT. This codes for CASSSLRGTTEAFF.

V usage is TRBV5-5 and J usage is TRBJ2-1; 8 positions match TRBD1. Trimming cost V 6 bases and J 4 bases; bases outside gene matches: 9. Germline V gene lookup returns CDR1 SGHKS and CDR2 YYEKEE (reference sequence). The CDR3 spans 15 residues. The CDR3 bases are TGTGCCAGCAACCCAGGACAGGGTTGGTACAATGAGCAGTTCTTC. Protein: CASNPGQGWYNEQFF.